The next 6 T cell receptor beta chains were all read from a single sample in a study of OX40 agonist ivuxolimab in advanced cancers. The table came from immunoSEQ multiplex PCR; TCRdb's copy has only in-frame clones and leaves some out. The sample comprises under 90,000 clones, over 85% of which are singletons, and 0.32% rests with the top ten. Specimen: CD4+ or CD8+ T cells sorted from blood, collected in a trial of the OX40 agonist ivuxolimab. These receptors all come from an adult with an advanced solid tumor such as melanoma, head and neck, liver or kidney cancer.

The chain links TRBV10-3 to TRBJ2-1; possibly TRBD1 for D (6 bases). V was clipped by 0 bases and J by 0 bases, with 12 bases between them. The CDR3 has 17 amino acids. Germline CDR1 reads ENHRY; CDR2 reads SYGVKD. This CDR3 is CAISESGARGSYNEQFF. Here the CDR3 DNA reads TGTGCCATCAGTGAGTCCGGGGCCAGGGGCTCCTACAATGAGCAGTTCTTC.

The chain has TRBV15 and TRBJ2-1, with D unclear. Germline V gene data show CDR1 as LNHNV and CDR2 as YYDKDF (reference sequence). The CDR3 spans 15 residues. Trimming took 0 bases from V and 1 from J, leaving 7 bases between them. The CDR3 DNA follows: TGTGCCACCAGCAGAGATGTTAATTCCTACAATGAGCAGTTCTTC. This codes for CATSRDVNSYNEQFF.

V gene TRBV20-1 combines with J gene TRBJ2-7; D not certain. The length of the CDR3 is 11 residues. Germline V gene data show CDR1 as DFQATT and CDR2 as SNEGSKA (reference sequence). Trimming stripped 6 bases from V and 7 bases from J, with 13 bases between. The CDR3 sequence is CSASRAREQYF. In DNA, the CDR3 is TGCAGTGCGTCTAGGGCGAGGGAGCAGTACTTC.

The V call is TRBV5-4, the J call TRBJ1-1, with D unresolved. Germline V gene lookup returns CDR1 SGHNT and CDR2 YYREEE (reference sequence). The CDR3 loop spans 12 amino acids. Trimming left V 2 bases short and J 2 bases short, with 4 bases between. The chain's CDR3 is CASSFLNTEAFF. The CDR3 DNA reads as TGTGCCAGCAGCTTCCTAAACACTGAAGCTTTCTTT.

Here the CDR3 reads CASSVQSGGAETQYF. CDR3 in DNA: TGTGCCAGCAGTGTACAAAGCGGGGGGGCGGAGACCCAGTACTTC. The V gene is TRBV2, the J gene TRBJ2-5; 10 bases match TRBD2. The V segment lost 4 bases and the J segment 5 bases; nucleotides outside the gene matches: 7. Looked up from germline, CDR1 is SNHLY and CDR2 is FYNNEI. The CDR3 covers 15 residues.

The chain carries TRBV28 and TRBJ2-1; the match to TRBD1 covers 10 bases. This CDR3 has 14 amino acids. The germline V gene encodes CDR1 MDHEN and CDR2 SYDVKM. Trimming at V came to 6 bases and at J to 3 bases, leaving 2 bases not matched to a gene. Here the CDR3 reads CASRGTGVYNEQFF. CDR3 sequence (DNA): TGTGCCAGCAGGGGGACAGGGGTCTACAATGAGCAGTTCTTC.